The sequence of this T cell receptor (beta chain) was determined in a study of T-cell reconstitution after alpha-beta-depleted transplantation in children. The CDR3 has 17 amino acids. Germline trimming cut 6 bases from V and 0 bases from J; bases unmatched to any gene: 16. The V gene's germline CDR1 is DFQATT and CDR2 SNEGSKA (reference sequence). Preparation of the TCRbeta library was carried out with unique molecular identifiers. TCRdb passed the PCR reads through MiXCR, listing each CDR3 protein once. The profile covers hundreds of thousands of distinct CDR3 sequences, with over 15% appearing a single time and approximately 1% taken by the ten largest. At least ten counts were recorded for this clonotype.

The TCR was taken from a human donor who donated a stem cell graft to a child with acute myeloid leukemia. V gene TRBV20-1 combines with J gene TRBJ1-2; 7 bases fit TRBD1. Source: PBMCs from the stem cell graft donor, taken from the stem cell graft. The DNA for the CDR3 is TGCAGTGCCCTTGTCCCAGGACAGGTCATTACTAACTATGGCTACACCTTC. Amino acids: CSALVPGQVITNYGYTF.